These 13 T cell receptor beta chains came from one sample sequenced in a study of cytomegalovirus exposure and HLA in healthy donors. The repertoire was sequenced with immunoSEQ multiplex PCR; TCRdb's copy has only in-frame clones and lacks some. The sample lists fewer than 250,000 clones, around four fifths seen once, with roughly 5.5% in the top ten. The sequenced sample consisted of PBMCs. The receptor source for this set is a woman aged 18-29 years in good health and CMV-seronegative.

Here the CDR3 DNA reads TGTGCCAGCTCGCCCGGACTAGCGGGATTTACAGATACGCAGTATTTT. As protein: CASSPGLAGFTDTQYF. The chain carries TRBV18 and TRBJ2-3, with 12 bases lining up with TRBD2. Germline trimming cut 6 bases from V and 3 bases from J; bases unmatched to any gene: 7. The CDR3 contains 16 residues. The germline gives CDR1 KGHSH, CDR2 LQKENI.

The CDR3, as DNA: TGTGCCAGCAGCGTAGGGCGGACAGGGGGCGCCTCTAATGAAAAACTGTTTTTT. Translation gives CASSVGRTGGASNEKLFF. This chain links TRBV9 with TRBJ1-4, with 11 positions matching TRBD1. Germline V gene data show CDR1 as SGDLS and CDR2 as YYNGEE. V shed 0 bases and J 3 bases; nucleotides not matched to a gene: 7. The CDR3 contains 18 residues.

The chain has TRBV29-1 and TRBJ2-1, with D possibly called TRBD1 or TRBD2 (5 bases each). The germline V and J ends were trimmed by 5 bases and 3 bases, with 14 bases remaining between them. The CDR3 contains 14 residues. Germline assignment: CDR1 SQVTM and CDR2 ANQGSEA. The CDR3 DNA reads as TGCAGCGTTACCGGGGCCGGTTACTACAATGAGCAGTTCTTC. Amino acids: CSVTGAGYYNEQFF.

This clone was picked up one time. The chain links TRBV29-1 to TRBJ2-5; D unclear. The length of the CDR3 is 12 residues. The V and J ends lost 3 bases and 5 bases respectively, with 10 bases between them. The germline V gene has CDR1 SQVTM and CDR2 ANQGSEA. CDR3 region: CSVENVGETQYF. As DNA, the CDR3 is TGCAGCGTTGAGAACGTTGGCGAGACCCAGTACTTC.

The CDR3 DNA reads TGTGCCAGCTGGGAGGGGCGAGCTAGCAATCAGCCCCAGCATTTT. Translation: CASWEGRASNQPQHF. J is TRBJ1-5 and V is TRBV6-6, with a tentative D call TRBD1 (5 bases). The germline V gene has CDR1 MNHNY and CDR2 SVGAGI (reference sequence). Trimming cost V 8 bases and J 0 bases, with 14 bases left between them. This CDR3 has 15 amino acids.

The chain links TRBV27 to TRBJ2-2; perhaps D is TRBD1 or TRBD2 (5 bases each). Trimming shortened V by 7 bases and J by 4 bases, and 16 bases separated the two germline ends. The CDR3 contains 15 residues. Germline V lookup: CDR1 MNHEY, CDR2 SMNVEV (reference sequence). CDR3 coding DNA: TGTGCCAGCACTGCTACGGGGACCACCACCGGGGAGCTGTTTTTT. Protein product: CASTATGTTTGELFF.

CDR3 loop: CASSFNGWRGARTEAFF. The CDR3 DNA reads TGTGCCAGCAGTTTCAATGGGTGGCGGGGGGCGAGGACTGAAGCTTTCTTT. The chain links TRBV27 to TRBJ1-1; TRBD1 might be the D (6 bases). The CDR3 contains 17 residues. With 3 bases removed from V and 5 bases from J, the gap between germline ends came to 22 bases. Germline CDR1 MNHEY, CDR2 SMNVEV (reference sequence).

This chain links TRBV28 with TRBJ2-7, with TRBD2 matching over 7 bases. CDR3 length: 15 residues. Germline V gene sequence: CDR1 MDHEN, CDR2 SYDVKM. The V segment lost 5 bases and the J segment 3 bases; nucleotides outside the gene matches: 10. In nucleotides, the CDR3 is TGTGCCAGCAGTCCGCTCGGGGGGAACCTCTACGAGCAGTACTTC. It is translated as CASSPLGGNLYEQYF. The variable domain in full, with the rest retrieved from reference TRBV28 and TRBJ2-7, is DVKVTQSSRYLVKRTGEKVFLECVQDMDHENMFWYRQDPGLGLRLIYFSYDVKMKEKGDIPEGYSVSREKKERFSLILESASTNQTSMYLCASSPLGGNLYEQYFGPGTRLTVT.

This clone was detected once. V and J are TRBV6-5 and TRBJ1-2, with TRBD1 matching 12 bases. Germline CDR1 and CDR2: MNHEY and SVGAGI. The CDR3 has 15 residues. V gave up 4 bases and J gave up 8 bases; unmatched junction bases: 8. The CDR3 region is CASSSGTGGRGGYTF. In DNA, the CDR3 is TGTGCCAGCAGTTCGGGGACAGGGGGCAGAGGGGGCTACACCTTC.

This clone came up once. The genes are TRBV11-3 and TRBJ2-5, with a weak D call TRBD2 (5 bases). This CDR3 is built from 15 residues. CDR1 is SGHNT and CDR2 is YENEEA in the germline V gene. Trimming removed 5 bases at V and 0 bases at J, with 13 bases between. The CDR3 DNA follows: TGTGCCAGCAGCCCCCAGAGGGAAAACCAAGAGACCCAGTACTTC. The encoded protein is CASSPQRENQETQYF.

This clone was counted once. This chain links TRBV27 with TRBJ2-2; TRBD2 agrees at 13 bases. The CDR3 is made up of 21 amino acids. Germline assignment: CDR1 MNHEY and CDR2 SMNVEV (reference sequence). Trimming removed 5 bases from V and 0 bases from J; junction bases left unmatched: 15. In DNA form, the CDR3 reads TGTGCCAGCAGTAAACGGACAGGACCGGGACTAGCGGGATCGAACACCGGGGAGCTGTTTTTT. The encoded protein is CASSKRTGPGLAGSNTGELFF.

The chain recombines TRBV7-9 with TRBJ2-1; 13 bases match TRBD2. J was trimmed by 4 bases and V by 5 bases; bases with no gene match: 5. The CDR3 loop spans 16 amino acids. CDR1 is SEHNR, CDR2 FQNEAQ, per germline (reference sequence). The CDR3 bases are TGTGCCAGCAGCCCCCGGACTAGCGGGAGATACAATGAGCAGTTCTTC. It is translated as CASSPRTSGRYNEQFF.

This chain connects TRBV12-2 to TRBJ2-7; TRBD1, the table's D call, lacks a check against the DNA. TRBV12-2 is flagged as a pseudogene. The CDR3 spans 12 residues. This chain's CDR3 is CASRTRVYEQYF. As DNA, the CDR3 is TGTGCAAGTCGCACCAGGGTATACGAGCAGTACTTC.